These 24 T cell receptor beta chains were sequenced from one sample in a study of cytomegalovirus exposure and HLA in healthy donors. The PCR employed 60 Vbeta primers together with 13 Jbeta primers. Sequencing used immunoSEQ multiplex PCR; TCRdb keeps in-frame clones, though not all of them. Counted here are 150,000 to 200,000 clones, 60% to 80% occurring once; the ten biggest clones make up about 11%. The sample was PBMCs. All receptors come from a man aged 18-30 years in good health and CMV-seropositive.

The rearrangement uses TRBV18 and TRBJ2-5, with a weak D call TRBD2 (5 bases). The V end lost 0 bases, the J end lost 2 bases, and 22 bases lay between the germline ends. CDR3 size: 19 residues. The germline CDR1 and CDR2 sequences are KGHSH and LQKENI. The CDR3 region is CASSPPLDWPRFWQETQYF. CDR3 coding DNA: TGTGCCAGCTCACCACCGCTGGACTGGCCCCGTTTTTGGCAAGAGACCCAGTACTTC. The full variable domain, its missing parts supplied by reference TRBV18 and TRBJ2-5, is NAGVMQNPRHLVRRRGQEARLRCSPMKGHSHVYWYRQLPEEGLKFMVYLQKENIIDESGMPKERFSAEFPKEGPSILRIQQVVRGDSAAYFCASSPPLDWPRFWQETQYFGPGTRLLVL.

The chain joins TRBV30 to TRBJ2-5; D is perhaps TRBD2 (6 bases). The germline V gene encodes CDR1 GTSNPN and CDR2 SVGIG (reference sequence). V lost 3 bases and J 4 bases, leaving 9 bases between the germline ends. CDR3 length equals 12 residues. The chain's CDR3 is CAWRGGTETQYF. The CDR3, as DNA: TGTGCCTGGAGAGGAGGGACAGAGACCCAGTACTTC.

CDR3 region: CASSIKREAYEQYF. Here the CDR3 DNA reads TGTGCCAGTAGTATAAAACGGGAGGCCTACGAGCAGTACTTC. V and J are TRBV19 and TRBJ2-7, with TRBD2 identical over 7 bases. The CDR3 sequence is 14 residues long. Germline V CDR1 and CDR2: LNHDA, SQIVND (reference sequence). J lost 2 bases, V lost 2 bases, and 3 bases had no gene match.

The chain links TRBV15 to TRBJ2-2; 8 bases map to TRBD1. Germline trimming cut 3 bases from V and 4 bases from J; bases unmatched to any gene: 4. In germline, CDR1 is LNHNV, CDR2 YYDKDF (reference sequence). This CDR3 has 15 residues. CDR3 protein: CATSSWTGRTGELFF. As DNA, the CDR3 is TGTGCCACCAGCAGTTGGACAGGGCGCACCGGGGAGCTGTTTTTT.

The V call is TRBV4-1, the J call TRBJ2-4, with D maybe TRBD2 (5 bases). The CDR3 contains 16 residues. Per germline, CDR1 MGHRA and CDR2 YSYEKL. V was shortened by 0 bases and J by 6 bases, with 15 bases between the two germline ends. The CDR3 spells CASSQDLDSMGNIQYF. The CDR3 coding sequence is TGCGCCAGCAGCCAAGACCTGGACTCAATGGGAAACATTCAGTACTTC.

V is TRBV9 and J is TRBJ2-1; 7 bases agree with TRBD1. Germline V CDR1 and CDR2: SGDLS, YYNGEE. The CDR3 runs 16 residues. Trimming took 2 bases from V and 7 from J; bases not matched to a gene: 12. For the CDR3, the DNA is TGTGCCAGCAGCGTCCTCCGGGACAGCTTACGTAATGAGCAGTTCTTC. Translation: CASSVLRDSLRNEQFF.

CDR3 region: CASSLWSGQGGQDGYTF. The DNA of the CDR3 is TGTGCCAGCAGTTTATGGTCGGGACAGGGGGGCCAAGATGGCTACACCTTC. The chain joins TRBV28 to TRBJ1-2; TRBD1 matches 11 bases. V trimming: 0 bases; J trimming: 6 bases; junction bases outside the gene matches: 9. This CDR3 has 17 residues. Germline CDR1 MDHEN, CDR2 SYDVKM.

This clone was detected once. The V call is TRBV12-5, the J call TRBJ1-6; 12 bases are shared with TRBD1. Losses at the gene ends were 6 bases for V and 5 bases for J; bases not matched to a gene: 14. The CDR3 is made up of 19 amino acids. Germline assignment: CDR1 LGHNT and CDR2 FRNRAP. Here the CDR3 DNA reads TGTGCTAGTGGACCTCAGGGACAGGGGGCACTTCTTGATAATTCACCCCTCCACTTT. Translation: CASGPQGQGALLDNSPLHF.

The CDR3 region is CATSREGLAGGPGHNEQFF. DNA for the CDR3: TGTGCCACCAGCAGAGAAGGATTAGCGGGAGGGCCAGGACACAATGAGCAGTTCTTC. The chain is built from TRBV15 and TRBJ2-1; 11 bases are a match to TRBD2. Germline values: CDR1 LNHNV, CDR2 YYDKDF (reference sequence). The junction had 12 bases not matched to a gene; V was cut back by 0 bases and J by 5 bases. The CDR3 is 19 amino acids.

The chain has TRBV18 and TRBJ2-5; D not certain. V was cut by 3 bases and J by 7 bases, with 9 bases left in between. Germline values: CDR1 KGHSH, CDR2 LQKENI. The CDR3 length is 12 residues. The CDR3 is CASSPTLGTQYF. For the CDR3, the DNA is TGTGCCAGCTCACCGACATTAGGGACCCAGTACTTC.

This clone was detected only once. V is TRBV5-4 and J is TRBJ2-2; D is unresolved. Germline V CDR1 and CDR2: SGHNT, YYREEE (reference sequence). Trimming cost V 2 bases and J 3 bases, with 14 bases left between them. This CDR3 contains 16 residues. The CDR3 loop is CASSFNPPGYTGELFF. In DNA, the CDR3 is TGTGCCAGCAGCTTCAATCCACCGGGTTACACCGGGGAGCTGTTTTTT.

V and J are TRBV19 and TRBJ2-1; a weak D match, TRBD2 (7 bases). Germline values: CDR1 LNHDA, CDR2 SQIVND (reference sequence). CDR3 length: 17 amino acids. Trimming removed 7 bases at V and 8 bases at J, with 27 bases between. The CDR3 loop reads CASKGGLAGSMGDEQFF. The CDR3 DNA reads TGTGCCAGTAAAGGGGGTTTAGCGGGTTCTATGGGGGATGAGCAGTTCTTC.

The chain combines TRBV2 with TRBJ2-1, with TRBD1 identical over 8 bases. J was trimmed by 6 bases and V by 5 bases; bases with no gene match: 3. Per germline, CDR1 SNHLY and CDR2 FYNNEI. There are 13 residues in the CDR3. The CDR3, as DNA: TGTGCCAGCAGTTTGGACAGGGCCAATGAGCAGTTCTTC. Translated, it gives CASSLDRANEQFF.

The chain links TRBV28 to TRBJ1-4; tentatively, D is TRBD1 (6 bases). V shed 5 bases and J shed 9 bases, with 16 bases lying between them. The CDR3 runs 14 residues. Germline CDR1 and CDR2: MDHEN and SYDVKM. The CDR3 bases are TGTGCCAGCAGTACGGGACACCTGGGGAAAAAACTGTTTTTT. Encoded protein: CASSTGHLGKKLFF.

The V and J genes are TRBV2 and TRBJ2-7, with TRBD1 identical over 8 bases. V dropped 11 bases and J dropped 2; count of bases not matched to a gene: 8. Germline lookup yields CDR1 SNHLY and CDR2 FYNNEI. The CDR3 consists of 13 residues. CDR3: CAHRTGNPYEQYF. CDR3 nucleotide sequence: TGTGCCCACCGGACAGGGAATCCCTACGAGCAGTACTTC. The full variable domain, in which reference TRBV2 and TRBJ2-7 provide the parts outside the CDR3, is EPEVTQTPSHQVTQMGQEVILRCVPISNHLYFYWYRQILGQKVEFLVSFYNNEISEKSEIFDDQFSVERPDGSNFTLKIRSTKLEDSAMYFCAHRTGNPYEQYFGPGTRLTVT.

The gene calls are TRBV5-1 and TRBJ1-2, with D uncertain. Germline loops: CDR1 SGHRS, CDR2 YFSETQ. V lost 4 bases and J 11 bases, leaving 24 bases between the germline ends. This CDR3 spans 15 amino acids. The DNA of the CDR3 is TGCGCCAGCAGCAGCTTGCGTCCGTCTCTCGAGGGTTACACCTTC. As protein: CASSSLRPSLEGYTF.

The CDR3 DNA reads as TGCAGCGTTCGGAGACAGGCCACAGATACGCAGTATTTT. Its protein product is CSVRRQATDTQYF. This chain joins TRBV29-1 and TRBJ2-3; D may be TRBD1 (6 bases). Trimming left V 5 bases short and J 2 bases short, with 11 bases between. Germline assignment: CDR1 SQVTM and CDR2 ANQGSEA. The CDR3 totals 13 residues.

The chain uses TRBV19 and TRBJ2-7; 9 bases match TRBD1. The CDR3 contains 15 residues. With 6 bases clipped from V and 1 base from J, the junction kept 7 bases outside the gene matches. Germline CDR1 is LNHDA and CDR2 is SQIVND (reference sequence). CDR3 bases: TGTGCCAGTAGGGCTGGACAGGGGAGGTCCTACGAGCAGTACTTC. Translating gives CASRAGQGRSYEQYF.

The chain recombines TRBV5-6 with TRBJ2-1; D perhaps matches TRBD1 (6 bases). V was cut by 4 bases and J by 9 bases, with 8 bases left in between. Germline values: CDR1 SGHDT, CDR2 YYEEEE. CDR3 length: 11 amino acids. The DNA of the CDR3 is TGTGCCAGCAGCGCAGGGGTTGAGCAGTTCTTC. Translation: CASSAGVEQFF.

This clone counts as medium-sized. The J gene is TRBJ1-1, the V gene TRBV15; D may be TRBD1 (5 bases). V was trimmed by 8 bases and J by 1 base, leaving 11 bases between them. Germline V CDR1 and CDR2: LNHNV, YYDKDF (reference sequence). The CDR3 loop spans 13 amino acids. The CDR3 region has the DNA TGTGCCACCGGTAGGGGAGGGAACACTGAAGCTTTCTTT. Translation gives CATGRGGNTEAFF.

The rearrangement links TRBV2 to TRBJ1-1, with TRBD1 identical over 9 bases. The germline V gene has CDR1 SNHLY and CDR2 FYNNEI. CDR3 length equals 13 residues. V dropped 8 bases and J dropped 5; count of bases not matched to a gene: 6. CDR3 DNA sequence: TGTGCCAGCTCGGAACAGGGGGCGACTGAAGCTTTCTTT. The encoded protein is CASSEQGATEAFF.

This clone was counted a single time. This chain joins TRBV11-2 and TRBJ1-4; D remains unclear. The CDR3 has 16 amino acids. CDR1 and CDR2 from the germline V gene are SGHAT and FQNNGV. Trimming removed 5 bases from V and 0 bases from J, with 13 bases in between. In DNA, the CDR3 is TGTGCCAGCAGCCCCCCCCGAGCTGCAACTAATGAAAAACTGTTTTTT. It codes for CASSPPRAATNEKLFF.

This clone was seen a single time. Compared with germline, one end of the junction differs, possibly owing to a read error. J is TRBJ1-1 and V is TRBV15; D unclear. Germline-derived CDR1 and CDR2 are LNHNV and YYDKDF (reference sequence). This CDR3 is built from 8 residues. CDR3 region: CATSIKPF. The DNA of the CDR3 is TGTGCCACCAGCATCAAGCCCTTT.

V is TRBV7-2 and J is TRBJ2-3; D might be TRBD1 (5 bases). There are 15 residues in the CDR3. CDR1 SGHTA and CDR2 FQGNSA come from the germline V gene. V was cut by 1 base and J by 1 base, with 9 bases left in between. The CDR3: CASSLGQGGTDTQYF. Written as DNA, the CDR3 is TGTGCCAGCAGCTTAGGGCAGGGCGGCACAGATACGCAGTATTTT.